The sequence of this T cell receptor beta chain was determined in a study of blood T cell repertoires in COVID-19 (dated by TCRdb to 2020 to 2021). About the full investigation: Samples covering the acute and convalescent phases of COVID-19 were provided by collaborators in the United States, Italy and Spain. Where HLA class I and class II types were available, the types were taken from metadata supplied by the sample provider, not from assay-based typing. The dataset comprised deeply sampled blood TCRbeta repertoires from subjects exposed to, actively infected with, or recovered from COVID-19. Sample metadata almost always included a de-identified subject ID, COVID-19 status, age in years and sex. The material from the prospective study consisted of cDNA or gDNA derived from T cells, B-cell-depleted T cells, or PBMCs. Samples were obtained from the ongoing ImmuneRACE study (first 160 participants) and from 950 to 1,500 subjects provided by 6 global collaborators. The repertoires were released in a freely available public database meant as a resource for research on the immune response to SARS-CoV-2.

Overall study results and their limits: The amount of clinical and demographic metadata varied by source and participant and was provided uncurated.

The immunoSEQ Assay, a bias-controlled multiplex PCR, was used to amplify TCRbeta CDR3 regions from genomic DNA. In the source study's methods: The number of nucleated cells in each sample was estimated by amplification of reference gene primers within the assay. To quantify the absolute abundance of each unique TCRbeta CDR3 rearrangement, sequence reads were collapsed and filtered. For each sample, productive Simpson clonality was calculated by taking the square root of Simpson's diversity index across productive rearrangements. The table was pulled from immuneACCESS by TCRdb, which kept in-frame rearrangements only. Such tables lose some clones; where checked, under half of the loss comes from unresolved V genes, and the rest has no known cause. Clonal size and the V and J genes are those of that table, whereas D and trimming came from the DNA. Counted in this sample were about 230,000 clones; about 79% of them appeared once. The ten biggest clones cover approximately 2.4% of the sample.

From a lookup of the germline V gene, CDR1 and CDR2 are MNHEY and SVGEGT. The CDR3 covers 16 residues, taking in both the cysteine and the phenylalanine. Kept here is only the CDR3 DNA, which spans 48 bases and is read in frame from base 1. V has 4 bases trimmed and J has 5 bases trimmed; junction bases matching no gene number 12. Another Seattle source contributed samples from volunteer blood donors who had recovered from COVID-19. Each collaborating institution followed its own protocols to collect whole blood in K2EDTA tubes. For TCRbeta analysis, collaborators shipped samples in one of three forms: frozen whole blood, isolated PBMCs, or DNA extracted from either of those sample types. A note on this clone: Its antigen is still unknown. Base qualities are not at hand, and no much larger clone is one base apart.

The material sequenced was peripheral blood. The clonotype was recovered from a man aged 35-49 years who had recovered from COVID-19. The receptor chain draws on TRBV6-2 or TRBV6-3 and TRBJ2-5, with TRBD1 identical over 8 junction bases. The DNA sequence follows: TGTGCCAGCAGTTCCGGACAGGGATGGATCGGGGAGACCCAGTACTTC. It translates to CASSSGQGWIGETQYF.